This T cell receptor (beta chain) appears in the sequencing data of a study of blood T cell repertoires in COVID-19. Study overall: The United States, Italy and Spain supplied acute and convalescent COVID-19 samples. From T cells, B-cell-depleted T cells, or PBMCs came the material, which was cDNA or gDNA.

This clone was seen a handful of times. The authors' processing: Amplification with reference gene primers provided the estimates of nucleated cell counts. Measured with immunoSEQ multiplex PCR; TCRdb has only the in-frame clones, and not every one. V, J and clone size are those of that table, while D and trimming were read from the DNA. The sample has about 190,000 clones, about 87% seen once. Germline V lookup: CDR1 MNHNS, CDR2 SASEGT. The length of the CDR3 is 15 residues. Losses at the gene ends were 1 base for V and 7 bases for J; bases not matched to a gene: 4. The chain recombines TRBV6-1 with TRBJ1-6; 7 bases line up with TRBD1. This TCR derives from a woman under 30 who had recovered from COVID-19. The sample consisted of peripheral blood. The CDR3 region is CASSEVGTANSPLHF. The CDR3 nucleotides are TGTGCCAGCAGTGAAGTAGGGACAGCAAATTCACCCCTCCACTTT.